This TCR beta chain was found in a study of chemoradiotherapy in HPV16-positive cancers. Study as a whole: Functional T-cell assays on two HPV16-positive patients' cells defined candidate HPV-specific clones and common TCR motifs. Study results and limitations: HPV-responsive T-cell expansion during chemoradiotherapy was linked to improved recurrence-free survival in HPV16-positive patients. Non-HPV-specific T cells did not expand in tumors during treatment, whereas candidate HPV-specific clones and E7-related motifs did.

The assay was immunoSEQ multiplex PCR, and TCRdb's table has in-frame clones only and misses some. The sample contains 10,000 to 11,000 clones, around 66% of which appear only once. Samples were taken several times over chemoradiotherapy. The CDR3 consists of 15 residues. V lost 4 bases, J lost 6 bases, and 7 bases stayed unmatched. From germline, CDR1 is SEHNR and CDR2 FQNEAQ (reference sequence). As to this clone: Its cognate antigen is unknown.

The receptor comes from a human donor with HPV-associated anogenital cancer. This material was obtained from a patient who underwent chemoradiotherapy. This chain joins TRBV7-9 and TRBJ2-1, with 9 bases fitting TRBD1. The CDR3 sequence: CASSSPDRGVNEQFF. CDR3 nucleotide sequence: TGTGCCAGCAGCTCCCCCGACAGGGGGGTCAATGAGCAGTTCTTC.